These T cell receptor beta chains were read from a single sample in a study of CD8 T cells in ankylosing spondylitis. From the 5' RACE reads, TCRdb called clonotypes with MiXCR, one entry per CDR3 protein. The data show around 450,000 distinct CDR3 sequences, roughly a quarter seen once. Sequenced input: blood, either unsorted or a sorted T cell fraction (not recorded which). The receptors here all came from a male donor with ankylosing spondylitis. Each CDR3 is given with its conserved first and last residue. A D gene is named only where the DNA matches it firmly. Only some rows state a clone size, as once, few, many or a class for expanded clones.

>.|TRBJ2-3|TRBV7-8|few|15
TGTGCCAGCAGCTTAGCGCCATGGGGCACAGATACGCAGTATTTT
CASSLAPWGTDTQYF
>TRBD1|TRBJ2-3|TRBV24-1|.|13
TGTGCCACCAACAGGGGTAGCACAGATACGCAGTATTTT
CATNRGSTDTQYF
>.|TRBJ2-1|TRBV20-1|.|16
TGCAGTGCTACCACCTGGGTAGGGGGCTCCTACAATGAGCAGTTCTTC
CSATTWVGGSYNEQFF
>.|TRBJ2-2|TRBV5-1|many|14
TGCGCCAGCAGTCCCGGGACTCTCACCGGGGAGCTGTTTTTT
CASSPGTLTGELFF
>.|TRBJ2-1|TRBV28|.|15
TGTGCCAGCAGTACCGGTAGCTCGAGAATTGGGGAGCAGTTCTTC
CASSTGSSRIGEQFF
>TRBD2|TRBJ2-1|TRBV20-1|few|15
TGCAGTGCTAGAGAACTAGCGGGAGGGGGGGGTGAGCAGTTCTTC
CSARELAGGGGEQFF
>.|TRBJ1-3|TRBV10-3|.|16
TGTGCCATCAGTCAAAATCCCGCTAGCTCTGGAAACACCATATATTTT
CAISQNPASSGNTIYF
>.|TRBJ1-6|TRBV24-1|.|13
TGTGCCACCCAGGGCGGAGATAATTCACCCCTCCACTTT
CATQGGDNSPLHF
>.|TRBJ1-6|TRBV20-1|few|13
TGCAGTGCTAGAGGACAGTATAATTCACCCCTCCACTTT
CSARGQYNSPLHF
>.|TRBJ1-2|TRBV20-1|.|13
TGCAGTGCTAGCCGGGACGCTAACTATGGCTACACCTTC
CSASRDANYGYTF
>.|TRBJ2-3|TRBV7-8|few|14
TGTGCCAGCACCATTGGGGCTAGCACAGATACGCAGTATTTT
CASTIGASTDTQYF
>.|TRBJ1-1|TRBV7-9|.|15
TGTGCCACCTTCTTGATAAGTAGGATGAACACTGAAGCTTTCTTT
CATFLISRMNTEAFF
>.|TRBJ2-5|TRBV6-1|few|13
TGTGCCAGCAGTCAACAGGCTCCGGGGACCCAGTACTTC
CASSQQAPGTQYF
>.|TRBJ2-7|TRBV10-3|.|13
TGTGCCATCAGTCCCGGGGCCCGCTACGAGCAGTACTTC
CAISPGARYEQYF
>.|TRBJ1-2|TRBV12-3/TRBV12-4|few|13
TGTGCCAGCAGTTGGACCCCTATCTATGGCTACACCTTC
CASSWTPIYGYTF
>.|TRBJ1-1|TRBV5-1|few|14
TGCGCCAGCAGCTTGGCAGGGATAGGGACTGAAGCTTTCTTT
CASSLAGIGTEAFF
>.|TRBJ2-7|TRBV7-2|.|15
TGTGCCAGCAGCTGGGCCGGTGGGTGGAACTACGAGCAGTACTTC
CASSWAGGWNYEQYF
>.|TRBJ1-2|TRBV3-1|many|12
TGTGCCAGCAGCCAGGGGGCCGCTGGCTACACCTTC
CASSQGAAGYTF
>.|TRBJ2-1|TRBV25-1|few|17
TGTGCCAGCAGTGAGTTTGGCGGGATGACCTCCTACAATGAGCAGTTCTTC
CASSEFGGMTSYNEQFF
>.|TRBJ2-1|TRBV10-3|few|13
TGTGCCATCAGTGAGCGGGACTACAATGAGCAGTTCTTC
CAISERDYNEQFF
>.|TRBJ2-2|TRBV12-3/TRBV12-4|.|14
TGTGCCAGCAGTTTTATGGGTATGGCCGGGGAGCTGTTTTTT
CASSFMGMAGELFF
>TRBD2|TRBJ2-3|TRBV20-1|.|15
TGCAGTGCTAGAGATCCGGGACTAGCTGCAGATACGCAGTATTTT
CSARDPGLAADTQYF
>TRBD2|TRBJ2-5|TRBV12-3/TRBV12-4|many|16
TGTGCCAGCAGTCTGAGTAGCGGGAGGTTCCAAGAGACCCAGTACTTC
CASSLSSGRFQETQYF